This TCR beta chain was recorded in a study of identical twins. General observations from the study: A lower insertion count was a feature of abundant cord blood beta clonotypes, with no such feature in memory repertoires.

This clonotype was picked up one time. The antigen is not known. The CDR3 totals 15 residues. Germline V gene sequence: CDR1 SGHTA, CDR2 FQGNSA. Trimming removed 5 bases at V and 5 bases at J, with 15 bases between. TCRdb re-analysed the 5' RACE reads in MiXCR, keeping a single row per CDR3 protein. The sample shows hundreds of thousands of distinct CDR3 sequences, about 20% of them seen only once. A further study also used this sample, focusing on T cells expressing NK-cell markers. That investigation notes: One of eight sequenced donors was HCMV-seronegative; the other seven were seropositive. An anti-gamma-delta TCR antibody confined sorting to alpha-beta TCR T cells across several of the experiments. Of CD8+ T cells, roughly 1.0-8% belonged to dominant NKG2C+ clonotypes in roughly 6 donors.

The source material was PBMCs. The sequence came from a woman aged 18-30 years in good health. The V call is TRBV7-2, the J call TRBJ2-2, with a weak D call TRBD2 (6 bases). CDR3 nucleotides: TGTGCCAGCAGCCCCTGGGGAGGTGGAACCGGGGAGCTGTTTTTT. It translates to CASSPWGGGTGELFF.